This T cell receptor (beta chain) was recorded in a study of T-cell memory formation after mild COVID-19. About the study: For the most part, TCR clusters were specific to one donor.

CDR3 size: 13 residues. Germline trimming cut 5 bases from V and 3 bases from J; bases unmatched to any gene: 3. CDR1 DFQATT and CDR2 SNEGSKA come from the germline V gene (reference sequence). TCRdb recomputed calls from the 5' RACE reads with MiXCR, one row per CDR3 protein. The table shows approximately 48,000 distinct CDR3 sequences, with around 7.2% occurring only once. Study-wide findings and caveats: Nothing showed for sure that second-wave clones peaking on day 37 were SARS-CoV-2 specific. Shrinking CD4+ clones were chiefly CM and EM; CD8+ ones were chiefly EMRA. Memory cells collected pre-infection included some clones that later responded, suggesting cross-reactive memory joined.

This clonotype was seen only a few times. Its specificity is not known. The clonotype originates from a man aged 18-30 years who had mild COVID-19 (a few samples of this study predate the infection). Cell type and time point are not known. The sequencing input was PBMCs or a T cell subset sorted from them (not recorded which). The chain is built from TRBV20-1 and TRBJ1-1; 10 bases are shared with TRBD1. DNA for the CDR3: TGCAGTGCTTTCGGACAGGGGGACACTGAAGCTTTCTTT. Translated: CSAFGQGDTEAFF.